This T cell receptor (beta chain) was recovered during a study of shared clonotypes between healthy human individuals. Study details: Donors had three CD4 naive, three CD4 memory, two CD8 naive and one CD8 memory plate apiece.

Every subset's genomic DNA went evenly onto several immunoSEQ plates. Profiled with immunoSEQ multiplex PCR; TCRdb holds only in-frame clones, not every one. The sample carries about 2 million clones, about 95% recorded once. Naive CD8 cells were CD45RO-negative, positively selected for CCR7, excluding terminally differentiated effector memory CD45RA+ cells. Study-level results: Owing to a small donor count, the genetic and exposure-history diversity represented was limited.

In the case of this clone: Antigen: not known.

Trimming removed 0 bases at V and 0 bases at J, with 8 bases between. Germline-derived CDR1 and CDR2 are SGHRS and YFSETQ. This CDR3 contains 15 residues. This receptor was obtained from a man aged 18 to 35 in good health. Material for sequencing was naive CD8+ T cells sorted from blood. This chain uses TRBV5-1 with TRBJ2-3; D remains ambiguous. This CDR3 is CASSLGVTSTDTQYF. The CDR3 region has the DNA TGCGCCAGCAGCTTGGGGGTTACTAGCACAGATACGCAGTATTTT.